The 21 T cell receptor beta chains reported below all come from one sample, sequenced in a study of T cells after yellow fever vaccination. TCRdb recomputed calls from the 5' RACE reads with MiXCR, one row per CDR3 protein. The sample has around 500,000 distinct CDR3 sequences, less than 25% seen once. Specimen: PBMCs, collected around 3 weeks after the first yellow fever vaccination. These receptors were obtained from a man younger than 35 who received the YFV17D yellow fever vaccine.

This clonotype was counted many times. CDR3 coding DNA: TGTGCCAGCAGCTTAACAGATGGAGATACGCAGTATTTT. This codes for CASSLTDGDTQYF. J is TRBJ2-3 and V is TRBV11-2; no definite D call. V was cut by 2 bases and J by 5 bases, with 8 bases left in between. Germline assignment: CDR1 SGHAT and CDR2 FQNNGV. This CDR3 spans 13 amino acids.

The chain recombines TRBV27 with TRBJ1-5, with D possibly being TRBD1 (5 bases). V lost 2 bases, J lost 5 bases, and 10 bases lay in between. The CDR3 is made up of 14 amino acids. The germline V gene has CDR1 MNHEY and CDR2 SMNVEV (reference sequence). The CDR3 region is CASSLRRGYQPQHF. The DNA of the CDR3 is TGTGCCAGCAGTTTAAGGCGGGGGTATCAGCCCCAGCATTTT.

The chain recombines TRBV18 with TRBJ2-3; tentatively, D is TRBD2 (5 bases). The germline CDR1 and CDR2 sequences are KGHSH and LQKENI. The CDR3 contains 15 residues. The V and J ends lost 4 bases and 4 bases respectively, with 15 bases between them. CDR3 nucleotide sequence: TGTGCCAGCTCACTAAGAGGGATTCGGGCAGATACGCAGTATTTT. It specifies CASSLRGIRADTQYF.

This clonotype was detected ten times or more. This chain uses TRBV5-1 with TRBJ2-2, with D perhaps matching TRBD1 or TRBD2 (5 bases each). CDR1 is SGHRS and CDR2 is YFSETQ in the germline V gene. V lost 7 bases and J lost 3, with 13 bases in between. There are 14 residues in the CDR3. CDR3 in DNA: TGCGCCAGCGGGGGACGGACTTACACCGGGGAGCTGTTTTTT. It yields the protein CASGGRTYTGELFF.

This chain joins TRBV14 and TRBJ1-2, with D perhaps TRBD1 (5 bases). This CDR3 has 15 residues. From germline, CDR1 is SGHDN and CDR2 FVKESK. Trimming took off 1 base at V and 8 bases at J, with 17 bases between the two ends. The CDR3 loop reads CASSQVGTLSGGYTF. CDR3 DNA sequence: TGTGCCAGCAGCCAAGTTGGGACGCTATCGGGCGGCTACACCTTC.

The CDR3 nucleotides read TGTGCCAGCAGCCGTACAGGGGCGCAGCCCCTCCACTTT. Translating it yields CASSRTGAQPLHF. The J gene is TRBJ1-6, the V gene TRBV3-1; 7 bases are a match to TRBD1. There are 13 residues in the CDR3. The germline gives CDR1 LGHDT, CDR2 YNNKEL (reference sequence). V shed 4 bases, J shed 13 bases, and the junction held 7 bases outside the gene matches.

This clonotype was counted only a few times. This chain connects TRBV7-9 to TRBJ2-3; TRBD2 matches 9 bases. There are 16 residues in the CDR3. Trimming removed 0 bases from V and 2 bases from J; junction bases left unmatched: 3. Per germline, CDR1 SEHNR and CDR2 FQNEAQ (reference sequence). CDR3 bases: TGTGCCAGCAGCTTAGCGAGCGGGGGGCCCACAGATACGCAGTATTTT. Translating gives CASSLASGGPTDTQYF.

CDR3 sequence (DNA): TGTGCCAGCTCTTCTGAGAGGAACACTGAAGCTTTCTTT. Translation gives CASSSERNTEAFF. This sequence joins TRBV18 and TRBJ1-1, with no clear D. Germline loops: CDR1 KGHSH, CDR2 LQKENI. The CDR3 extends over 13 amino acids. Trimming removed 6 bases at V and 1 base at J, with 9 bases between.

The chain employs TRBV28 and TRBJ2-6, with TRBD1 as a possible D gene (6 bases). This CDR3 has 14 amino acids. Trimming stripped 8 bases from V and 0 bases from J, with 8 bases between. Germline CDR1 MDHEN, CDR2 SYDVKM. CDR3 nucleotide sequence: TGTGCCAGCGGCAGGGGCTCTGGGGCCAACGTCCTGACTTTC. It encodes CASGRGSGANVLTF.

V and J are TRBV5-1 and TRBJ2-7, with 9 nucleotides matching TRBD1. Germline lookup yields CDR1 SGHRS and CDR2 YFSETQ. The CDR3 sequence is 12 residues long. The ends lost 4 bases at V and 10 bases at J; junction bases unmatched: 6. This CDR3 reads CASSEDRGPQYF. Here the CDR3 DNA reads TGCGCCAGCAGCGAGGACAGGGGCCCACAGTACTTC.

The chain employs TRBV2 and TRBJ2-2; D ambiguous. The V gene lost 8 bases and the J gene lost 6 bases, with 7 bases spanning the gap. Germline CDR1 reads SNHLY; CDR2 reads FYNNEI. CDR3 size: 11 residues. CDR3 in amino acids: CASGYAGELFF. CDR3 bases: TGTGCCAGCGGATATGCCGGGGAGCTGTTTTTT.

The chain uses TRBV20-1 and TRBJ2-5; D gene unclear. The V end was cut by 4 bases, the J end by 5 bases, with 8 bases between. Germline V gene sequence: CDR1 DFQATT, CDR2 SNEGSKA (reference sequence). CDR3 length equals 11 residues. The CDR3 reads CSATIRETQYF. For the CDR3, the DNA is TGCAGTGCTACGATTCGGGAGACCCAGTACTTC.

This clonotype occurred many times. The rearrangement links TRBV12-3 or TRBV12-4 to TRBJ2-7; TRBD1 aligns across 7 bases. V shed 6 bases and J 2 bases; nucleotides not matched to a gene: 7. This CDR3 is 14 amino acids long. The CDR3: CASSYRGPTYEQYF. As DNA, the CDR3 is TGTGCCAGCAGCTACAGGGGCCCTACCTACGAGCAGTACTTC.

In its sample, this clonotype was seen a few times. The chain couples TRBV7-9 to TRBJ1-2; no definite D call. The CDR3 extends over 14 amino acids. Germline V gene sequence: CDR1 SEHNR, CDR2 FQNEAQ (reference sequence). The V end was cut by 4 bases, the J end by 3 bases, with 12 bases between. This chain's CDR3 is CASSSLDSDYGYTF. DNA of the CDR3: TGTGCCAGCAGCTCGTTAGACTCAGACTATGGCTACACCTTC.

There are a few counts of this clonotype. This chain joins TRBV28 and TRBJ1-2; D is undetermined. There are 11 residues in the CDR3. Germline CDR1 is MDHEN and CDR2 is SYDVKM. The ends were cut back, 5 bases at V and 4 bases at J, with 5 bases in the middle. The CDR3 coding sequence is TGTGCCAGCAGTACGGTCTATGGCTACACCTTC. Protein sequence: CASSTVYGYTF.

This chain connects TRBV20-1 to TRBJ2-2; D gene uncertain. From germline, CDR1 is DFQATT and CDR2 SNEGSKA (reference sequence). The V end was cut by 0 bases, the J end by 2 bases, with 10 bases between. The CDR3 covers 15 residues. The CDR3 DNA reads as TGCAGTGCTAGAGACGGTGCCTTCAACACCGGGGAGCTGTTTTTT. Encoded protein: CSARDGAFNTGELFF.

The rearrangement links TRBV1 to TRBJ1-4. TRBV1 has pseudogene status. This CDR3 spans 20 amino acids. The CDR3 bases are TGCACCAGCAGCCAAGTTCGGGGGGACCTCACGCTTTCTTCCGATGAAAAACTGTTTTTT. This codes for CTSSQVRGDLTLSSDEKLFF.

V gene TRBV6-1 combines with J gene TRBJ2-3; 10 bases fit TRBD2. V shed 7 bases, J shed 2 bases, and the junction held 6 bases outside the gene matches. Looked up from germline, CDR1 is MNHNS and CDR2 is SASEGT. The CDR3 sequence is 15 residues long. Here the CDR3 DNA reads TGTGCCAGCAAAGTTAGCGGGGGGTTCACAGATACGCAGTATTTT. Its translation: CASKVSGGFTDTQYF.

This CDR3 is CASARDTQYF. The CDR3 nucleotides read TGTGCTAGTGCCAGAGATACGCAGTATTTT. The chain uses TRBV12-5 and TRBJ2-3; D uncertain. CDR1 is LGHNT, CDR2 FRNRAP, per germline. This CDR3 has 10 residues. V lost 7 bases and J 5 bases, leaving 4 bases between the germline ends.

This clonotype was found a few times. The rearrangement links TRBV6-2 or TRBV6-3 to TRBJ2-5; D is possibly TRBD2 (5 bases). Deletions cut 2 bases from V and 2 bases from J, with 15 bases between. This CDR3 has 16 residues. The V gene's germline CDR1 is MNHEY and CDR2 SVGEGT. CDR3 coding DNA: TGTGCCAGCAGTTACCTGGGAGACAAGACTCAAGAGACCCAGTACTTC. It translates to CASSYLGDKTQETQYF.

The V call is TRBV11-2, the J call TRBJ2-3; 8 bases fit TRBD1. Per the germline V gene, CDR1 is SGHAT and CDR2 is FQNNGV. Trimming took 5 bases from V and 5 from J; bases not matched to a gene: 18. This CDR3 has 18 residues. The CDR3 spells CASSRTGQGSGEGDTQYF. The CDR3 DNA reads as TGTGCCAGCAGCCGAACAGGACAGGGTTCGGGGGAAGGAGATACGCAGTATTTT.